The 19 T cell receptor beta chains listed next were all sequenced from one sample in a study of T cell changes during pregnancy in multiple sclerosis. The repertoire was sequenced with immunoSEQ multiplex PCR; TCRdb's copy has only in-frame clones and lacks some. The sample carries around 110,000 clones, around nine tenths recorded once. This specimen was peripheral blood, taken in the third trimester of pregnancy. The receptors originated from a female donor with multiple sclerosis, enrolled in a pregnancy study.

V usage is TRBV5-6 and J usage is TRBJ1-2; weak D call: TRBD1 (6 bases). The CDR3 spans 16 residues. Germline V gives CDR1 SGHDT, CDR2 YYEEEE. The V end lost 2 bases, the J end lost 4 bases, and 18 bases lay between the germline ends. CDR3 in amino acids: CASSLFLRGKSYGYTF. CDR3 nucleotide sequence: TGTGCCAGCAGCTTATTTCTGAGGGGGAAATCCTATGGCTACACCTTC.

The chain links TRBV27 to TRBJ2-7, with unresolved D. The CDR3 runs 13 residues. CDR1 and CDR2 (germline): MNHEY, SMNVEV (reference sequence). V was shortened by 2 bases and J by 2 bases, with 7 bases between the two germline ends. Written as DNA, the CDR3 is TGTGCCAGCAGTTTACGCCCAGCCTACGAGCAGTACTTC. Residues: CASSLRPAYEQYF.

V is TRBV7-9 and J is TRBJ2-7, with D perhaps matching TRBD2 (6 bases). With 5 bases removed from V and 2 bases from J, the gap between germline ends came to 10 bases. The germline CDR1 and CDR2 sequences are SEHNR and FQNEAQ (reference sequence). The CDR3 totals 13 residues. This chain's CDR3 is CASSHGGTYEQYF. The CDR3 bases are TGTGCCAGCAGCCACGGGGGAACCTACGAGCAGTACTTC.

V usage is TRBV2 and J usage is TRBJ1-4; the match to TRBD1 covers 10 bases. J was trimmed by 4 bases and V by 6 bases; bases with no gene match: 14. The CDR3 has 18 amino acids. CDR1 SNHLY and CDR2 FYNNEI come from the germline V gene. CDR3 sequence reads: CASRGGLTGGLLNEKLFF. CDR3 in DNA: TGTGCCAGCAGAGGGGGGCTGACAGGGGGCTTACTTAATGAAAAACTGTTTTTT.

This chain joins TRBV6-1 and TRBJ2-5; D is possibly TRBD2 (7 bases). This CDR3 contains 17 residues. Germline V gives CDR1 MNHNS, CDR2 SASEGT. V was trimmed by 0 bases and J by 5 bases, leaving 19 bases between them. CDR3 nucleotides: TGTGCCAGCAGTGAAGCGCCGGGGGGAGGGGGGAAGGAGACCCAGTACTTC. This codes for CASSEAPGGGGKETQYF.

The V and J genes are TRBV9 and TRBJ1-1; D call uncertain. There are 13 residues in the CDR3. Trimming took 0 bases from V and 3 from J, leaving 6 bases between them. CDR1 SGDLS and CDR2 YYNGEE come from the germline V gene. As DNA, the CDR3 is TGTGCCAGCAGCGTAGATTCGGACACTGAAGCTTTCTTT. Encoded protein: CASSVDSDTEAFF.

The chain combines TRBV5-6 with TRBJ1-1; perhaps TRBD1 as D (6 bases). This CDR3 region has 16 residues. V lost 3 bases and J 5 bases, leaving 20 bases between the germline ends. Germline V gene sequence: CDR1 SGHDT, CDR2 YYEEEE. The CDR3: CASSSPGRATGTEAFF. The DNA for the CDR3 is TGTGCCAGCAGCTCCCCGGGAAGAGCCACAGGGACTGAAGCTTTCTTT.

This sequence joins TRBV5-5 and TRBJ2-3; 10 bases line up with TRBD2. This CDR3 contains 17 residues. The J segment lost 0 bases and the V segment lost 0 bases, leaving 4 bases of the junction unmatched. Germline CDR1 reads SGHKS; CDR2 reads YYEKEE (reference sequence). In DNA form, the CDR3 reads TGTGCCAGCAGCTTGGCCTCTAGCGGGGGCAGCACAGATACGCAGTATTTT. It encodes CASSLASSGGSTDTQYF.

The chain carries TRBV6-1 and TRBJ2-1, with TRBD1 identical over 7 bases. J lost 7 bases, V lost 8 bases, and 14 bases had no gene match. This CDR3 is built from 15 residues. Looked up from germline, CDR1 is MNHNS and CDR2 is SASEGT. For the CDR3, the DNA is TGTGCCAGCCGAAGCCCCGTTAACAGGGGAAATGAGCAGTTCTTC. It translates to CASRSPVNRGNEQFF.

The chain has TRBV7-8 and TRBJ1-3; D is perhaps TRBD1 (5 bases). V lost 6 bases, J lost 2 bases, and 11 bases lay in between. The V gene's germline CDR1 is SGHVS and CDR2 FQNEAQ. The CDR3 length is 14 residues. Here the CDR3 DNA reads TGTGCCAGCAGACCCGACAGCGCTGGAAACACCATATATTTT. Protein: CASRPDSAGNTIYF.

The rearrangement uses TRBV30 and TRBJ1-2, with D maybe TRBD1 (6 bases). CDR3 size: 15 residues. V was pared by 2 bases and J by 6 bases, with 19 bases between. Germline V gives CDR1 GTSNPN, CDR2 SVGIG (reference sequence). CDR3 amino acids: CAWSPNRVSPDGYTF. The CDR3 DNA follows: TGTGCCTGGAGTCCTAACAGGGTTAGTCCTGATGGCTACACCTTC.

J is TRBJ2-1 and V is TRBV5-4; 10 nucleotides agree with TRBD1. CDR3 size: 14 residues. The germline V gene encodes CDR1 SGHNT and CDR2 YYREEE (reference sequence). V dropped 2 bases and J dropped 8; count of bases not matched to a gene: 4. Here the CDR3 reads CASSLETGGHEQFF. In nucleotides, the CDR3 is TGTGCCAGCAGCTTAGAGACAGGGGGCCATGAGCAGTTCTTC.

The rearrangement uses TRBV7-9 and TRBJ2-7, with 7 positions matching TRBD2. After removal of 5 bases from V and 5 bases from J, the junction contained 9 bases not matched to a gene. Per the germline V gene, CDR1 is SEHNR and CDR2 is FQNEAQ (reference sequence). The CDR3 has 14 residues. The CDR3 spells CASSLGEGVDEQYF. In DNA form, the CDR3 reads TGTGCCAGCAGCCTTGGGGAGGGCGTCGACGAGCAGTACTTC.

The chain is built from TRBV5-8 and TRBJ2-2; TRBD2 is a possible D gene (5 bases). Germline values: CDR1 SGHTS, CDR2 YDEGEE. Trimming took off 4 bases at V and 4 bases at J, with 11 bases between the two ends. This CDR3 has 14 amino acids. CDR3 region: CASSSGRATGELFF. The CDR3 DNA reads as TGTGCCAGCAGCAGCGGCCGGGCCACCGGGGAGCTGTTTTTT.

The chain couples TRBV27 to TRBJ2-1, with 9 bases identical to TRBD2. J lost 6 bases, V lost 3 bases, and 6 bases had no gene match. The CDR3 totals 15 residues. Germline assignment: CDR1 MNHEY and CDR2 SMNVEV (reference sequence). The CDR3 here is CASSFSSGKSNEQFF. CDR3 bases: TGTGCCAGCAGTTTCTCTAGCGGGAAATCCAATGAGCAGTTCTTC.

The V gene is TRBV9, the J gene TRBJ2-1; weak D call: TRBD2 (6 bases). Germline V gene sequence: CDR1 SGDLS, CDR2 YYNGEE. The CDR3 spans 16 residues. The V and J ends lost 0 bases and 5 bases respectively, with 15 bases between them. CDR3 region: CASSVGTAGKDNEQFF. The DNA for the CDR3 is TGTGCCAGCAGCGTAGGGACGGCGGGGAAAGACAATGAGCAGTTCTTC.

Here the CDR3 reads CASSLGLAYTGELFF. CDR3 DNA sequence: TGTGCCAGCAGCTTGGGACTAGCGTACACCGGGGAGCTGTTTTTT. J is TRBJ2-2 and V is TRBV7-9, with TRBD2 matching 10 bases. The J segment lost 3 bases and the V segment lost 3 bases, leaving 1 base of the junction unmatched. Germline CDR1 and CDR2: SEHNR and FQNEAQ (reference sequence). This CDR3 spans 15 amino acids.

This clone has a single count. This chain connects TRBV10-3 to TRBJ2-3, with 7 bases matching TRBD1. V lost 6 bases to trimming and J lost 2 bases; unmatched junction nucleotides: 11. The CDR3 consists of 16 residues. CDR1 is ENHRY and CDR2 is SYGVKD in the germline V gene. The CDR3 sequence: CAISRTGTTYTDTQYF. DNA of the CDR3: TGTGCCATCAGCAGGACAGGAACAACGTACACAGATACGCAGTATTTT.

This chain uses TRBV27 with TRBJ1-1; D possibly corresponds to TRBD1 (5 bases). The germline V and J ends were trimmed by 8 bases and 1 base, with 5 bases remaining between them. Germline loops: CDR1 MNHEY, CDR2 SMNVEV (reference sequence). This CDR3 region has 11 residues. In nucleotides, the CDR3 is TGTGCCAGCCAGGGGAACACTGAAGCTTTCTTT. Protein product: CASQGNTEAFF.